These 20 T cell receptor beta chains came from one sample sequenced in a study of T cell changes during pregnancy in multiple sclerosis. Using immunoSEQ multiplex PCR, the repertoire was profiled, and TCRdb retains in-frame clones only, with some absent. This table has around 29,000 clones, roughly 92% appearing once. Sequences were derived from CD4+ T cells from peripheral blood mononuclear cells, sampled in the first trimester of pregnancy. All receptors come from a female donor with multiple sclerosis, enrolled in a pregnancy study.

The gene calls are TRBV15 and TRBJ1-1, with unresolved D. This CDR3 spans 15 amino acids. Per germline, CDR1 LNHNV and CDR2 YYDKDF (reference sequence). V was pared by 9 bases and J by 1 base, with 18 bases between. The CDR3 DNA reads TGTGCCACAGCGGAAGGGAGAAGGGAGAACACTGAAGCTTTCTTT. It yields the protein CATAEGRRENTEAFF.

The V and J genes are TRBV5-8 and TRBJ1-3, with TRBD1 matching 8 bases. The V gene's germline CDR1 is SGHTS and CDR2 YDEGEE. The CDR3 consists of 15 residues. Trimming at V came to 1 base and at J to 8 bases, leaving 8 bases not matched to a gene. The CDR3 loop is CASSLMGTGEDTIYF. In nucleotides, the CDR3 is TGTGCCAGCAGCTTGATGGGGACAGGCGAGGACACCATATATTTT.

This chain joins TRBV6-5 and TRBJ2-1, with 7 bases that match TRBD2. The CDR3 is made up of 11 amino acids. Trimming removed 7 bases from V and 11 bases from J; junction bases left unmatched: 5. Germline V gives CDR1 MNHEY, CDR2 SVGAGI. CDR3 residues: CASTGGPKQFF. DNA for the CDR3: TGTGCCAGCACGGGGGGACCCAAGCAGTTCTTC.

This clone has only one observation. The V and J genes are TRBV7-9 and TRBJ2-5, with a possible D match to TRBD1 (6 bases). The CDR3 sequence is 13 residues long. Trimming left V 1 base short and J 7 bases short, with 10 bases between. Germline V lookup: CDR1 SEHNR, CDR2 FQNEAQ (reference sequence). The CDR3 bases are TGTGCCAGCAGCTTAGAAGGACAGTCGACCCAGTACTTC. Translating it yields CASSLEGQSTQYF.

As concerns this clone: The same CDR3 can be traced to other DNA sequences in this sample. V usage is TRBV2 and J usage is TRBJ1-1, with 7 nucleotides matching TRBD1. CDR1 is SNHLY and CDR2 is FYNNEI in the germline V gene. There are 13 residues in the CDR3. J lost 4 bases, V lost 4 bases, and 3 bases had no gene match. This CDR3 is CASSVDRVTEAFF. Written as DNA, the CDR3 is TGTGCCAGCAGTGTCGACAGGGTCACTGAAGCTTTCTTT.

This chain links TRBV13 with TRBJ2-1, with 11 bases identical to TRBD2. The CDR3 extends over 15 amino acids. V shed 3 bases, J shed 5 bases, and the junction held 3 bases outside the gene matches. The V gene's germline CDR1 is PRHDT and CDR2 FYEKMQ (reference sequence). The CDR3, as DNA: TGTGCCAGCAGCTTGGGACTAGCGGACCACAATGAGCAGTTCTTC. This translates into CASSLGLADHNEQFF.

The chain employs TRBV7-2 and TRBJ1-5, with D uncertain. Germline V gene lookup returns CDR1 SGHTA and CDR2 FQGNSA. The CDR3 sequence is 14 residues long. Trimming stripped 1 base from V and 5 bases from J, with 9 bases between. For the CDR3, the DNA is TGTGCCAGCAGCTTAGGTAGCAGCCATCAGCCCCAGCATTTT. Translating gives CASSLGSSHQPQHF.

This clone was detected once. The V gene is TRBV5-4, the J gene TRBJ1-3; D not certain. V was pared by 2 bases and J by 4 bases, with 13 bases between. CDR3 length equals 15 residues. CDR1 is SGHNT and CDR2 is YYREEE in the germline V gene (reference sequence). DNA of the CDR3: TGTGCCAGCAGCTTCTCTGCTAGTACGGGAAACACCATATATTTT. It encodes CASSFSASTGNTIYF.

This clone was detected only once. V gene TRBV4-1 combines with J gene TRBJ1-2, with 8 bases that match TRBD1. Germline V gives CDR1 MGHRA, CDR2 YSYEKL. Losses at the gene ends were 3 bases for V and 8 bases for J; bases not matched to a gene: 8. The CDR3 runs to 14 residues. CDR3 protein: CASSQLGQGEGYTF. In nucleotides, the CDR3 is TGCGCCAGCAGCCAGCTCGGACAGGGCGAAGGCTACACCTTC.

The V call is TRBV5-1, the J call TRBJ1-1, with D possibly matching TRBD1 (5 bases). Trimming took 2 bases from V and 4 from J, leaving 12 bases between them. The CDR3 covers 14 residues. Germline-derived CDR1 and CDR2 are SGHRS and YFSETQ. CDR3 sequence: CASSFVGPGTEAFF. In DNA form, the CDR3 reads TGCGCCAGCAGCTTCGTGGGGCCTGGCACTGAAGCTTTCTTT.

This chain connects TRBV6-6 to TRBJ2-7; D may be TRBD2 (5 bases). V lost 11 bases to trimming and J lost 3 bases, with 11 bases between them. CDR3 length: 11 residues. Per the germline V gene, CDR1 is MNHNY and CDR2 is SVGAGI (reference sequence). The CDR3 nucleotides read TGTGCCGGGAGTGGCGGCTACGAGCAGTACTTC. It specifies CAGSGGYEQYF.

This clone has a single count. The rearrangement links TRBV2 to TRBJ2-7; D is perhaps TRBD2 (5 bases). Germline V gene data show CDR1 as SNHLY and CDR2 as FYNNEI. V lost 7 bases and J lost 5, with 9 bases in between. This CDR3 is built from 11 residues. CDR3 region: CASTRGNEQYF. CDR3 DNA sequence: TGTGCCAGCACCAGAGGGAACGAGCAGTACTTC. Supplemented by reference TRBV2 and TRBJ2-7, the full variable domain reads EPEVTQTPSHQVTQMGQEVILRCVPISNHLYFYWYRQILGQKVEFLVSFYNNEISEKSEIFDDQFSVERPDGSNFTLKIRSTKLEDSAMYFCASTRGNEQYFGPGTRLTVT.

The chain combines TRBV7-2 with TRBJ1-4; D may be TRBD1 (5 bases). CDR1 is SGHTA, CDR2 FQGNSA, per germline. V lost 5 bases and J lost 8, with 12 bases in between. This CDR3 has 13 amino acids. In nucleotides, the CDR3 is TGTGCCAGCAGCCAGGGAGGGTGGGAAAAACTGTTTTTT. It translates to CASSQGGWEKLFF. Together with reference TRBV7-2 and TRBJ1-4, the CDR3 gives the full variable domain: GAGVSQSPSNKVTEKGKDVELRCDPISGHTALYWYRQSLGQGLEFLIYFQGNSAPDKSGLPSDRFSAERTGGSVSTLTIQRTQQEDSAVYLCASSQGGWEKLFFGSGTQLSVL.

This chain uses TRBV5-1 with TRBJ2-3, with a weak D call TRBD1 (5 bases). V dropped 7 bases and J dropped 3 bases, with 12 bases sitting between them. The CDR3 is 13 amino acids. Germline V lookup: CDR1 SGHRS, CDR2 YFSETQ. DNA for the CDR3: TGCGCCAGCTACCAGGGTGGGACAGATACGCAGTATTTT. This codes for CASYQGGTDTQYF.

The chain is built from TRBV11-2 and TRBJ1-5, with D unclear. Between the trimmed V and J ends, which lost 5 bases and 1 base, there was a span of 9 bases. The CDR3 runs 14 residues. Germline values: CDR1 SGHAT, CDR2 FQNNGV. CDR3: CASSGGYSNQPQHF. The CDR3 coding sequence is TGTGCCAGCAGCGGCGGTTACAGCAATCAGCCCCAGCATTTT.

The chain couples TRBV5-5 to TRBJ2-2; possibly TRBD1 for D (6 bases). V lost 4 bases and J lost 2, with 12 bases in between. In germline, CDR1 is SGHKS, CDR2 YYEKEE (reference sequence). This CDR3 is 15 amino acids long. CDR3 residues: CASSPPGTNTGELFF. The CDR3 DNA reads as TGTGCCAGCAGCCCCCCCGGGACAAACACCGGGGAGCTGTTTTTT.

V usage is TRBV7-9 and J usage is TRBJ2-2; 8 bases match TRBD1. CDR3 size: 18 residues. The germline gives CDR1 SEHNR, CDR2 FQNEAQ (reference sequence). V trimming: 5 bases; J trimming: 6 bases; junction bases outside the gene matches: 17. The CDR3 loop reads CASSLGQGFMGPSGELFF. The CDR3 bases are TGTGCCAGCAGCCTAGGACAGGGTTTCATGGGGCCGTCCGGGGAGCTGTTTTTT. The full variable domain, with the rest looked up from reference TRBV7-9 and TRBJ2-2, is DTGVSQNPRHKITKRGQNVTFRCDPISEHNRLYWYRQTLGQGPEFLTYFQNEAQLEKSRLLSDRFSAERPKGSFSTLEIQRTEQGDSAMYLCASSLGQGFMGPSGELFFGEGSRLTVL.

The V gene is TRBV7-2, the J gene TRBJ1-4, with D possibly TRBD1 on 6 matching bases. The CDR3 totals 15 residues. Germline V gene sequence: CDR1 SGHTA, CDR2 FQGNSA. Trimming pared 5 bases from V and 4 bases from J, leaving 14 bases between. Here the CDR3 DNA reads TGTGCCAGCAGCAAAAATCAGGGGAGTAATGAAAAACTGTTTTTT. The encoded protein is CASSKNQGSNEKLFF. The full variable domain, its missing parts supplied by reference TRBV7-2 and TRBJ1-4, is GAGVSQSPSNKVTEKGKDVELRCDPISGHTALYWYRQSLGQGLEFLIYFQGNSAPDKSGLPSDRFSAERTGGSVSTLTIQRTQQEDSAVYLCASSKNQGSNEKLFFGSGTQLSVL.

The chain carries TRBV5-1 and TRBJ2-3; TRBD2 might be the D (6 bases). Germline loops: CDR1 SGHRS, CDR2 YFSETQ. The CDR3 spans 15 residues. V was shortened by 3 bases and J by 0 bases, with 11 bases between the two germline ends. As DNA, the CDR3 is TGCGCCAGCAGCTCGGGAGCGGTTAGCACAGATACGCAGTATTTT. This codes for CASSSGAVSTDTQYF.

V and J are TRBV5-4 and TRBJ1-3; D gene uncertain. Germline assignment: CDR1 SGHNT and CDR2 YYREEE (reference sequence). V lost 1 base to trimming and J lost 4 bases, with 3 bases between them. This CDR3 has 12 amino acids. CDR3 sequence (DNA): TGTGCCAGCAGCTTGCAGGGAAACACCATATATTTT. Amino acids: CASSLQGNTIYF.